These 32 T cell receptor beta chains originate from one sample sequenced in a study of regulatory T cells in long-lasting Graves disease. Time point noted: persistent/refractory GD, antithyroid drugs over 5 years with positive TRAb. The TCR library was made from RNA that had been extracted from PBMCs in TRIzol. CDR3-region Arm-PCR and iRepertoire HTBI primers produced the TCR beta libraries. TCRdb called the multiplex PCR reads again in MiXCR, with one record for every CDR3 protein. The sample lists more than 650,000 distinct CDR3 sequences, 30% occurring once. Specimen: peripheral blood mononuclear cells (PBMCs), collected when the disease was refractory, from a patient treated with antithyroid drugs. The receptors shown here come from a female donor with Graves disease.

With regard to this clonotype: Sequence at one end of the junction differs from germline and may be a read error. The chain carries TRBV24-1 and TRBJ1-2; D is ambiguous. This CDR3 contains 11 residues. CDR1 KGHDR and CDR2 SFDVKD come from the germline V gene. The CDR3 region is CATSDSFNLDF. In DNA, the CDR3 is TGTGCCACCAGTGATTCTTTCAATCTCGACTTC.

This clonotype was observed many times. The chain is built from TRBV6-1 and TRBJ2-7, with a possible D match to TRBD1 (5 bases). The CDR3 runs to 14 residues. V was pared by 4 bases and J by 0 bases, with 10 bases between. Germline CDR1 and CDR2: MNHNS and SASEGT. CDR3 nucleotide sequence: TGTGCCAGCAGTGGGCACAGGAGCTCCTACGAGCAGTACTTC. Residues: CASSGHRSSYEQYF.

This clonotype was picked up a small number of times. The chain has TRBV18 and TRBJ1-1, with D possibly being TRBD1 (5 bases). Trimming took off 3 bases at V and 4 bases at J, with 18 bases between the two ends. Looked up from germline, CDR1 is KGHSH and CDR2 is LQKENI. This CDR3 spans 16 amino acids. In nucleotides, the CDR3 is TGTGCCAGCTCACCGGGTAGAGGATATGGGGCCACTGAAGCTTTCTTT. Its translation is CASSPGRGYGATEAFF.

The chain uses TRBV9 and TRBJ2-1, with no clear D. Germline V lookup: CDR1 SGDLS, CDR2 YYNGEE. The CDR3 runs to 14 residues. V was trimmed by 0 bases and J by 8 bases, leaving 12 bases between them. CDR3 residues: CASSVERSGHEQFF. CDR3 in DNA: TGTGCCAGCAGCGTAGAAAGGTCGGGCCATGAGCAGTTCTTC.

The V gene is TRBV29-1, the J gene TRBJ1-1; D call uncertain. Germline assignment: CDR1 SQVTM and CDR2 ANQGSEA. The CDR3 spans 15 residues. Trimming took off 4 bases at V and 0 bases at J, with 15 bases between the two ends. As DNA, the CDR3 is TGCAGCGTTGTCGGTCACAGAAGTATGAACACTGAAGCTTTCTTT. Its protein is CSVVGHRSMNTEAFF.

The J gene is TRBJ1-1, the V gene TRBV6-4, with a weak D call TRBD1 (6 bases). The CDR3 runs to 14 residues. The germline V and J ends were trimmed by 4 bases and 4 bases, with 13 bases remaining between them. The germline V gene has CDR1 MRHNA and CDR2 SNTAGT. The CDR3 reads CASSAVQGSTEAFF. In DNA form, the CDR3 reads TGTGCCAGCAGTGCCGTACAGGGAAGCACTGAAGCTTTCTTT.

This clonotype was recorded at least ten times. The chain has TRBV10-3 and TRBJ2-7; D remains ambiguous. Germline CDR1 ENHRY, CDR2 SYGVKD. Between the trimmed V and J ends, which lost 5 bases and 5 bases, there was a span of 13 bases. The CDR3 extends over 13 amino acids. CDR3 protein: CAISLDQVHEQYF. The DNA for the CDR3 is TGTGCCATCAGTTTGGACCAAGTCCACGAGCAGTACTTC.

The chain carries TRBV30 and TRBJ2-7; possibly TRBD2 for D (6 bases). The CDR3 contains 12 residues. The V end lost 4 bases, the J end lost 6 bases, and 13 bases lay between the germline ends. The V gene's germline CDR1 is GTSNPN and CDR2 SVGIG (reference sequence). The DNA for the CDR3 is TGTGCCTGGAACCCGGCGGGGACCGAGCAGTACTTC. Its translation: CAWNPAGTEQYF.

The rearrangement links TRBV20-1 to TRBJ1-2; 10 bases agree with TRBD1. The CDR3 extends over 11 amino acids. Germline V lookup: CDR1 DFQATT, CDR2 SNEGSKA (reference sequence). With 4 bases clipped from V and 14 bases from J, the junction kept 7 bases outside the gene matches. The CDR3 is CSATSGQGKTF. The CDR3 coding sequence is TGCAGTGCTACATCGGGACAGGGGAAAACCTTC.

This clonotype was counted many times. This chain connects TRBV6-1 to TRBJ2-7; 7 bases map to TRBD2. The CDR3 runs to 12 residues. Germline V gene lookup returns CDR1 MNHNS and CDR2 SASEGT. The chain's CDR3 is CADPGGAYEQYF. CDR3 bases: TGTGCAGACCCGGGGGGTGCCTACGAGCAGTACTTC.

The chain combines TRBV6-5 with TRBJ2-5; 13 bases fit TRBD2. After removal of 4 bases from V and 5 bases from J, the junction contained 7 bases not matched to a gene. Germline V gives CDR1 MNHEY, CDR2 SVGAGI. The CDR3 contains 16 residues. CDR3 sequence: CASSSWTSGSRETQYF. The CDR3 nucleotides read TGTGCCAGCAGTTCCTGGACTAGCGGGAGCCGTGAGACCCAGTACTTC.

This clonotype has more than one count but fewer than ten. The J gene is TRBJ2-7, the V gene TRBV6-5; the D gene could be TRBD1 or TRBD2 (5 bases each). This CDR3 region has 14 residues. Germline loops: CDR1 MNHEY, CDR2 SVGAGI. V was clipped by 0 bases and J by 5 bases, with 11 bases between them. CDR3 protein: CASSYSGTRDEQYF. The DNA for the CDR3 is TGTGCCAGCAGTTACTCCGGGACCCGGGACGAGCAGTACTTC.

A few counts support this clonotype. The rearrangement links TRBV20-1 to TRBJ2-7; D is ambiguous. V lost 6 bases and J 6 bases, leaving 24 bases between the germline ends. The CDR3 totals 15 residues. Germline CDR1 and CDR2: DFQATT and SNEGSKA (reference sequence). The CDR3 DNA is TGCAGTGCCCAACCCTGGATGGACCCCCAGGTCGAGCAGTACTTC. Its protein is CSAQPWMDPQVEQYF.

This clonotype was picked up many times. The rearrangement links TRBV11-2 to TRBJ2-7; D is perhaps TRBD1 (6 bases). CDR1 and CDR2 from the germline V gene are SGHAT and FQNNGV. The length of the CDR3 is 15 residues. Trimming pared 0 bases from V and 1 base from J, leaving 10 bases between. The CDR3 DNA reads as TGTGCCAGCAGCTTAGAGGCAGGGGTATCCTACGAGCAGTACTTC. Translated, it gives CASSLEAGVSYEQYF.

This clonotype occurred a few times. J is TRBJ1-4 and V is TRBV12-5, with TRBD1 as a possible D gene (6 bases). Per the germline V gene, CDR1 is LGHNT and CDR2 is FRNRAP. This CDR3 has 14 residues. V lost 6 bases, J lost 5 bases, and 13 bases lay in between. The CDR3 sequence: CASGYGGRNEKLFF. Here the CDR3 DNA reads TGTGCTAGTGGGTACGGGGGGCGGAATGAAAAACTGTTTTTT.

The sample holds many counts of this clonotype. V usage is TRBV6-1 and J usage is TRBJ1-5; 9 nucleotides align to TRBD1. V lost 4 bases to trimming and J lost 6 bases; unmatched junction nucleotides: 7. The CDR3 runs 15 residues. Germline V gene data show CDR1 as MNHNS and CDR2 as SASEGT. CDR3 sequence reads: CASSAWGQGVQPQHF. The CDR3, as DNA: TGTGCCAGCAGTGCCTGGGGACAGGGAGTTCAGCCCCAGCATTTT.

This chain connects TRBV9 to TRBJ1-3; 9 positions agree with TRBD1. The CDR3 sequence is 17 residues long. Germline CDR1 reads SGDLS; CDR2 reads YYNGEE. The J segment lost 4 bases and the V segment lost 4 bases, leaving 12 bases of the junction unmatched. The CDR3 bases are TGTGCCAGCAGCTCCCGCGGGGACAGGGTCTCCGGAAACACCATATATTTT. It yields the protein CASSSRGDRVSGNTIYF. The variable domain in full, completed from reference TRBV9 and TRBJ1-3, reads DSGVTQTPKHLITATGQRVTLRCSPRSGDLSVYWYQQSLDQGLQFLIQYYNGEERAKGNILERFSAQQFPDLHSELNLSSLELGDSALYFCASSSRGDRVSGNTIYFGEGSWLTVV.

This clonotype was seen more than once but under ten times. V gene TRBV20-1 combines with J gene TRBJ1-4, with TRBD1 identical over 9 bases. From germline, CDR1 is DFQATT and CDR2 SNEGSKA (reference sequence). Unmatched junction bases numbered 0, after V lost 3 bases and J lost 4 bases. There are 13 residues in the CDR3. CDR3 sequence reads: CSARGQGNEKLFF. CDR3 coding DNA: TGCAGTGCTAGGGGACAGGGTAATGAAAAACTGTTTTTT.

The J gene is TRBJ2-5, the V gene TRBV6-1; D possibly corresponds to TRBD2 (6 bases). Gene TRBJ2-7 matches the end of the DNA better, so the J call may be wrong. Germline V gene sequence: CDR1 MNHNS, CDR2 SASEGT. CDR3 size: 14 residues. CDR3 sequence reads: CASRSGLYSDEQYF. CDR3 in DNA: TGTGCCAGCAGGTCGGGACTTTATTCCGACGAGCAGTACTTC.

This clonotype was seen a few times. This chain connects TRBV2 to TRBJ1-2, with D perhaps TRBD1 (6 bases). CDR1 SNHLY and CDR2 FYNNEI come from the germline V gene. V dropped 5 bases and J dropped 6 bases, with 22 bases sitting between them. The CDR3 spans 16 residues. CDR3 residues: CASSIIVSGEVDGYTF. The CDR3 DNA follows: TGTGCCAGCAGTATAATCGTATCAGGGGAAGTTGATGGCTACACCTTC.

This clonotype was counted ten times or more. The chain recombines TRBV20-1 with TRBJ1-2, with D maybe TRBD1 (6 bases). The CDR3 is made up of 16 amino acids. Deletions cut 2 bases from V and 5 bases from J, with 21 bases between. Germline V gene sequence: CDR1 DFQATT, CDR2 SNEGSKA (reference sequence). The CDR3 coding sequence is TGCAGTGCTAGACTCCGGACGGCGGGGGCTCTATATGGCTACACCTTC. Protein product: CSARLRTAGALYGYTF.

This clonotype was picked up a small number of times. The chain couples TRBV3-1 to TRBJ1-6, with 9 bases aligning to TRBD1. CDR3 size: 15 residues. The junction had 6 bases not matched to a gene; V was cut back by 5 bases and J by 7 bases. Looked up from germline, CDR1 is LGHDT and CDR2 is YNNKEL (reference sequence). CDR3 nucleotides: TGTGCCAGCAGCGGACGGACAGGGGTGAATTCACCCCTCCACTTT. Translated: CASSGRTGVNSPLHF.

The genes are TRBV6-2 or TRBV6-3 and TRBJ1-3; D unresolved. V was pared by 0 bases and J by 0 bases, with 9 bases between. CDR3 size: 16 residues. From germline, CDR1 is MNHEY and CDR2 SVGEGT. CDR3 DNA: TGTGCCAGCAGTTACTCGGACTCACGCTCTGGAAACACCATATATTTT. It is translated as CASSYSDSRSGNTIYF.

On this clonotype itself: A much larger clone differs by one base, so this may be a read error. The chain links TRBV19 to TRBJ1-1; TRBD1 matches 7 bases. Germline V gene sequence: CDR1 LNHDA, CDR2 SQIVND (reference sequence). The CDR3 is made up of 15 amino acids. CDR3 loop: CAGSDLTGRNTEAFF. DNA for the CDR3: TGTGCCGGTAGTGACTTGACAGGGCGAAACACTGAAGCTTTCTTT.

V usage is TRBV29-1 and J usage is TRBJ1-5; weak D call: TRBD1 (5 bases). V lost 5 bases, J lost 0 bases, and 11 bases lay in between. From germline, CDR1 is SQVTM and CDR2 ANQGSEA. This CDR3 spans 14 amino acids. CDR3 region: CSVQQGSSNQPQHF. CDR3 DNA: TGCAGCGTTCAGCAGGGCTCTAGCAATCAGCCCCAGCATTTT. Complete variable domain (other parts from reference TRBV29-1 and TRBJ1-5): SAVISQKPSRDICQRGTSLTIQCQVDSQVTMMFWYRQQPGQSLTLIATANQGSEATYESGFVIDKFPISRPNLTFSTLTVSNMSPEDSSIYLCSVQQGSSNQPQHFGDGTRLSIL.

This clonotype came up a few times. The rearrangement links TRBV7-6 to TRBJ1-3; TRBD1 agrees at 11 bases. V dropped 6 bases and J dropped 3; count of bases not matched to a gene: 16. Germline values: CDR1 SGHVS, CDR2 FNYEAQ. There are 19 residues in the CDR3. The CDR3 bases are TGTGCCAGCAGGGCATCCGTGGGACAGGGGGTGAATGGTGGAAACACCATATATTTT. Translation: CASRASVGQGVNGGNTIYF.

The CDR3 spells CASSLDAGDTEAFF. CDR3 in DNA: TGCGCCAGCAGCTTGGACGCGGGTGACACTGAAGCTTTCTTT. The chain combines TRBV5-1 with TRBJ1-1; no reliable D call. CDR3 length: 14 amino acids. The germline gives CDR1 SGHRS, CDR2 YFSETQ. The V end was cut by 0 bases, the J end by 3 bases, with 9 bases between.

Only a few counts were recorded for this clonotype. The chain recombines TRBV6-5 with TRBJ1-1; D not resolved. Trimming stripped 4 bases from V and 1 base from J, with 7 bases between. CDR3 length: 13 residues. Germline assignment: CDR1 MNHEY and CDR2 SVGAGI. The CDR3 coding sequence is TGTGCCAGCAGTTGGCGACAGAACACTGAAGCTTTCTTT. It yields the protein CASSWRQNTEAFF.

This clonotype has ten or more counts. The rearrangement uses TRBV28 and TRBJ1-1; 7 positions agree with TRBD1. The V gene's germline CDR1 is MDHEN and CDR2 SYDVKM. The CDR3 has 13 residues. J lost 4 bases, V lost 7 bases, and 6 bases had no gene match. The CDR3 spells CASIKQGITEAFF. Here the CDR3 DNA reads TGTGCCAGCATCAAACAGGGGATCACTGAAGCTTTCTTT.

The V and J genes are TRBV30 and TRBJ2-7, with 7 bases aligning to TRBD2. Germline-derived CDR1 and CDR2 are GTSNPN and SVGIG (reference sequence). V trimming: 8 bases; J trimming: 0 bases; junction bases outside the gene matches: 4. The CDR3 totals 12 residues. CDR3 nucleotides: TGTGCCCTAGCGGAGAGCTCCTACGAGCAGTACTTC. Its translation: CALAESSYEQYF.

As DNA, the CDR3 is TGCAGTGCTAGAGCGGTCCAGGGGTACATTCAGTACTTC. Translation gives CSARAVQGYIQYF. The chain has TRBV20-1 and TRBJ2-4; D is possibly TRBD1 (6 bases). CDR3 length: 13 residues. Germline V lookup: CDR1 DFQATT, CDR2 SNEGSKA (reference sequence). V lost 1 base to trimming and J lost 8 bases, with 12 bases between them.

This clonotype was detected only once. This rearrangement joins TRBV20-1 to TRBJ1-1; D not certain. Trimming cost V 6 bases and J 7 bases, with 18 bases left between them. Per germline, CDR1 DFQATT and CDR2 SNEGSKA (reference sequence). This CDR3 spans 13 amino acids. This chain's CDR3 is CSAQSGIGIEAFF. The CDR3 nucleotides read TGCAGTGCCCAAAGTGGGATAGGGATTGAAGCTTTCTTT.